A selection of T cell receptor beta chains follows, all from one sample in a study of sequential checkpoint blockade in melanoma. Assay: immunoSEQ multiplex PCR; the TCRdb copy retains only in-frame clones and omits some. The table shows some 19,000 clones, with under 80% occurring only once. Source: CD8+ T cells sorted from blood (inferred from file names), taken from a patient given nivolumab and ipilimumab in sequence. The receptors originated from a human donor with melanoma. CDR3s include the opening cysteine and the closing phenylalanine or tryptophan. A D gene is named only where the DNA matches it firmly. A row's size may be missing; if present it is once, few, many or a size class.

cdr3_length: 15; d_call: TRBD1; v_call: TRBV11-2; clone_size: .; j_call: TRBJ2-4; cdr3_aa: CASSPRTGTGNIQYF; cdr3_nt: TGTGCCAGCAGCCCACGGACAGGGACTGGGAACATTCAGTACTTC
cdr3_length: 12; d_call: .; v_call: TRBV7-6; clone_size: .; j_call: TRBJ2-7; cdr3_aa: CASRSGLYEQYF; cdr3_nt: TGTGCCAGCAGGTCAGGACTATACGAGCAGTACTTC
cdr3_length: 15; d_call: TRBD2; v_call: TRBV9; clone_size: .; j_call: TRBJ2-1; cdr3_aa: CASSVEGRGGNEQFF; cdr3_nt: TGTGCCAGCAGCGTAGAAGGGCGGGGGGGCAATGAGCAGTTCTTC
cdr3_length: 14; d_call: .; v_call: TRBV9; clone_size: .; j_call: TRBJ2-4; cdr3_aa: CASSVEIGGIIQYF; cdr3_nt: TGTGCCAGCAGCGTAGAAATAGGGGGTATCATTCAGTACTTC
cdr3_length: 16; d_call: TRBD2; v_call: TRBV7-9; clone_size: .; j_call: TRBJ2-7; cdr3_aa: CASSIRTSDLTNEQYF; cdr3_nt: TGTGCCAGCAGCATCCGGACTAGCGACTTAACCAACGAGCAGTACTTC
cdr3_length: 13; d_call: .; v_call: TRBV2; clone_size: .; j_call: TRBJ1-4; cdr3_aa: CAMTARWGEKLFF; cdr3_nt: TGTGCCATGACAGCCCGGTGGGGTGAAAAACTGTTTTTT
cdr3_length: 17; d_call: TRBD1; v_call: TRBV4-2; clone_size: .; j_call: TRBJ1-5; cdr3_aa: CASSQNLGTGGNQPQHF; cdr3_nt: TGTGCCAGCAGCCAGAACCTAGGGACAGGGGGCAATCAGCCCCAGCATTTT
cdr3_length: 13; d_call: .; v_call: TRBV19; clone_size: .; j_call: TRBJ2-7; cdr3_aa: CASSMFGGHEQYF; cdr3_nt: TGTGCCAGTAGTATGTTCGGGGGGCACGAGCAGTACTTC
cdr3_length: 13; d_call: .; v_call: TRBV5-1; clone_size: .; j_call: TRBJ2-1; cdr3_aa: CASSLAGALLWFF; cdr3_nt: TGCGCCAGCAGCTTGGCCGGAGCACTTCTGTGGTTCTTC
cdr3_length: 14; d_call: .; v_call: TRBV5-1; clone_size: once; j_call: TRBJ1-6; cdr3_aa: CASSGRRENSPLHF; cdr3_nt: TGCGCCAGCAGCGGCCGACGGGAGAATTCACCCCTCCACTTT
cdr3_length: 14; d_call: .; v_call: TRBV9; clone_size: .; j_call: TRBJ1-1; cdr3_aa: CASSPFDSNTEAFF; cdr3_nt: TGTGCCAGCAGCCCCTTTGACAGTAACACTGAAGCTTTCTTT
cdr3_length: 12; d_call: .; v_call: TRBV7-9; clone_size: .; j_call: TRBJ1-4; cdr3_aa: CASSLSESGLFF; cdr3_nt: TGTGCCAGCAGCTTATCCGAATCAGGACTGTTTTTT
cdr3_length: 13; d_call: TRBD1; v_call: TRBV5-4; clone_size: once; j_call: TRBJ1-1; cdr3_aa: CASSYQGGTEAFF; cdr3_nt: TGTGCCAGCAGTTACCAGGGGGGCACTGAAGCTTTCTTT
cdr3_length: 15; d_call: .; v_call: TRBV15; clone_size: .; j_call: TRBJ2-5; cdr3_aa: CATSSQGGGQETQYF; cdr3_nt: TGTGCCACCAGCAGCCAGGGAGGGGGCCAAGAGACCCAGTACTTC
cdr3_length: 17; d_call: .; v_call: TRBV10-3; clone_size: .; j_call: TRBJ2-3; cdr3_aa: CAISEPAQGWNTDTQYF; cdr3_nt: TGTGCCATCAGTGAGCCAGCACAGGGCTGGAACACAGATACGCAGTATTTT
cdr3_length: 14; d_call: .; v_call: TRBV7-2; clone_size: .; j_call: TRBJ1-5; cdr3_aa: CASSLALAGQPQHF; cdr3_nt: TGTGCCAGCAGCTTAGCGCTAGCTGGCCAGCCCCAGCATTTT
cdr3_length: 15; d_call: .; v_call: TRBV7-6; clone_size: .; j_call: TRBJ2-7; cdr3_aa: CASSGLGGREDEQYF; cdr3_nt: TGTGCCAGCAGCGGCCTCGGGGGGCGCGAAGACGAGCAGTACTTC